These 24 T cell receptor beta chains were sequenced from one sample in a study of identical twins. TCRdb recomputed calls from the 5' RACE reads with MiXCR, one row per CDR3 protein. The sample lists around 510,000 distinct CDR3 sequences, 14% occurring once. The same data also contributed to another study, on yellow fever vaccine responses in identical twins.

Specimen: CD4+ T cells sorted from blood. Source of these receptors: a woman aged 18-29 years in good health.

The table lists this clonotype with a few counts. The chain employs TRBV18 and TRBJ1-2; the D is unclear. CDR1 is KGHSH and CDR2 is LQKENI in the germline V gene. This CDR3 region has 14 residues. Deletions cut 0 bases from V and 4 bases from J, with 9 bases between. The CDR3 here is CASSPPPQVYGYTF. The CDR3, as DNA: TGTGCCAGCTCACCACCCCCCCAGGTCTATGGCTACACCTTC.

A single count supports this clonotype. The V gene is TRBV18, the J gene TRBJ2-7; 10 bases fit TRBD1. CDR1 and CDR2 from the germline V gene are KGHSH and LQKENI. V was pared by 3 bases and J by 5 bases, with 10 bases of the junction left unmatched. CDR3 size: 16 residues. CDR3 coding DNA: TGTGCCAGCTCACCCCCCGGGACAGGGGCTCAGCACGAGCAGTACTTC. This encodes CASSPPGTGAQHEQYF.

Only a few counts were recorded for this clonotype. CDR3 DNA sequence: TGTGCCAGCACCCCAAGCTCCTATAATTCACCCCTCCACTTT. Translating gives CASTPSSYNSPLHF. V gene TRBV6-1 combines with J gene TRBJ1-6; D not certain. V lost 7 bases and J lost 0, with 7 bases in between. The CDR3 has 14 amino acids. Germline assignment: CDR1 MNHNS and CDR2 SASEGT.

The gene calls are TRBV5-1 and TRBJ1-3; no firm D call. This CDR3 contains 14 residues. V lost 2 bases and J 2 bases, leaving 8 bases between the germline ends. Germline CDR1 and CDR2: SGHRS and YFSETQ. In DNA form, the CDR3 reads TGCGCCAGCAGCTTAACAGCCACTGGAAACACCATATATTTT. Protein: CASSLTATGNTIYF.

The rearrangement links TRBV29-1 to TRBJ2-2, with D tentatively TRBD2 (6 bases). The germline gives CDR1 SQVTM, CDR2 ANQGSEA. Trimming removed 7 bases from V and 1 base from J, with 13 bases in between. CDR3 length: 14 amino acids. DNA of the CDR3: TGCAGCGCCGGAAGCGGGCTGAACACCGGGGAGCTGTTTTTT. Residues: CSAGSGLNTGELFF.

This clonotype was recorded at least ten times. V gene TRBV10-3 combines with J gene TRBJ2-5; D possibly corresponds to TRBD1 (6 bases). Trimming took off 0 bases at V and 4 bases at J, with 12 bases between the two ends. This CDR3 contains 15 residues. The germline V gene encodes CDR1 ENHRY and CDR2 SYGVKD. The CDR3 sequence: CAISESKGGSETQYF. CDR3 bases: TGTGCCATCAGTGAGTCGAAAGGGGGTTCAGAGACCCAGTACTTC.

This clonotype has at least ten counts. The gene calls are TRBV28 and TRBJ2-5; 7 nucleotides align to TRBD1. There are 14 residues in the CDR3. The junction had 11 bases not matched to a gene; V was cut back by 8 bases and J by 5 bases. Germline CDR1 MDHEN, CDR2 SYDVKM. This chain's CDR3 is CASGVQGIWETQYF. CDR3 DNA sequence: TGTGCCAGCGGGGTACAGGGGATTTGGGAGACCCAGTACTTC.

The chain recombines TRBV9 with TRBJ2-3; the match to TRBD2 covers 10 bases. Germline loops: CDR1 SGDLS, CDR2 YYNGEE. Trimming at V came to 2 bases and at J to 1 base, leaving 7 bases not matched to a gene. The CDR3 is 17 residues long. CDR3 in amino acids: CASSVERGGLGTDTQYF. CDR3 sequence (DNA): TGTGCCAGCAGCGTCGAGCGGGGGGGCCTCGGCACAGATACGCAGTATTTT.

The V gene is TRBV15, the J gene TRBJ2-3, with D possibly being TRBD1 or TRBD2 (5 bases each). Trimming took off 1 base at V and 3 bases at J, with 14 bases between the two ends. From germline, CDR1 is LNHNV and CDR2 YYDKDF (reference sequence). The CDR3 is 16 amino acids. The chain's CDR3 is CATSRGGIGRTDTQYF. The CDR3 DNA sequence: TGTGCCACCAGCAGAGGGGGGATCGGCAGAACAGATACGCAGTATTTT. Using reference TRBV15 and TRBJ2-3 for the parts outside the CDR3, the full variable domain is DAMVIQNPRYQVTQFGKPVTLSCSQTLNHNVMYWYQQKSSQAPKLLFHYYDKDFNNEADTPDNFQSRRPNTSFCFLDIRSPGLGDTAMYLCATSRGGIGRTDTQYFGPGTRLTVL.

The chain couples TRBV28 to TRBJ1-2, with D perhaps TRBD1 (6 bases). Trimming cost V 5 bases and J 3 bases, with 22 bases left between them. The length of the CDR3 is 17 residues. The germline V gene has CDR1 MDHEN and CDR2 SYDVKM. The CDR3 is CASSPTPGGGLDYGYTF. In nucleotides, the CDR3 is TGTGCCAGCAGTCCAACGCCCGGGGGGGGCTTAGACTATGGCTACACCTTC.

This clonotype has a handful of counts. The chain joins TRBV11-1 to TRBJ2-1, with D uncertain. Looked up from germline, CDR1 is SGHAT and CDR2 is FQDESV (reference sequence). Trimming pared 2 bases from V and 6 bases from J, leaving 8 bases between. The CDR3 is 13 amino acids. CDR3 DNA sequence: TGTGCCAGCAGCTTAAACCCCCCCAATGAGCAGTTCTTC. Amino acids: CASSLNPPNEQFF. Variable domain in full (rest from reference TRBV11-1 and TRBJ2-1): EAEVAQSPRYKITEKSQAVAFWCDPISGHATLYWYRQILGQGPELLVQFQDESVVDDSQLPKDRFSAERLKGVDSTLKIQPAELGDSAMYLCASSLNPPNEQFFGPGTRLTVL.

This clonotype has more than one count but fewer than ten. CDR3 sequence: CASSLPGREIMGQFF. Written as DNA, the CDR3 is TGTGCCAGCAGTCTCCCGGGACGAGAGATAATGGGGCAGTTCTTC. The chain uses TRBV12-3 or TRBV12-4 and TRBJ2-1; D tentatively fits TRBD1 or TRBD2 (5 bases each). CDR3 size: 15 residues. V was trimmed by 5 bases and J by 12 bases, leaving 23 bases between them.

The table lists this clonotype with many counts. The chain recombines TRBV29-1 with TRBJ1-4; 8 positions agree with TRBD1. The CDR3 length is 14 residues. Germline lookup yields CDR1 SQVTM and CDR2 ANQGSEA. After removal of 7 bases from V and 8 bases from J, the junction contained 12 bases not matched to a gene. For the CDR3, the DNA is TGCAGCGCCCGGCCCGGACAGGGTGGCGAAAAACTGTTTTTT. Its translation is CSARPGQGGEKLFF.

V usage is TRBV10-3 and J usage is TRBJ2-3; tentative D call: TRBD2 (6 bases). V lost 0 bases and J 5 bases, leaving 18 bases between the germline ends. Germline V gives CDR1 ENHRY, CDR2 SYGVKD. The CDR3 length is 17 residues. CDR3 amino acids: CAISESSRSGAGDTQYF. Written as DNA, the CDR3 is TGTGCCATCAGTGAGTCGAGTCGATCGGGAGCGGGAGATACGCAGTATTTT.

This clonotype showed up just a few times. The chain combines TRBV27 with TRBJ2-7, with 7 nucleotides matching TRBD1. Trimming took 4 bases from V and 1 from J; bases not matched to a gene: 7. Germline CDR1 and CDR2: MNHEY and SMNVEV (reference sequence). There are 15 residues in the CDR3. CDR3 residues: CASSWQTGPSYEQYF. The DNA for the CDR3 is TGTGCCAGCAGTTGGCAGACAGGGCCTTCCTACGAGCAGTACTTC.

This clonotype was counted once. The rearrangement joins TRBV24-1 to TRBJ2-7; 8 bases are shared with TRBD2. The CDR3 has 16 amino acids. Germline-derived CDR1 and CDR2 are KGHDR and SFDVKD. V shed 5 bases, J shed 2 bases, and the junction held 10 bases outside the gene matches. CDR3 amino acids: CATSAFPLAEPYEQYF. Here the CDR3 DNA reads TGTGCCACCAGTGCCTTCCCACTAGCGGAGCCCTACGAGCAGTACTTC.

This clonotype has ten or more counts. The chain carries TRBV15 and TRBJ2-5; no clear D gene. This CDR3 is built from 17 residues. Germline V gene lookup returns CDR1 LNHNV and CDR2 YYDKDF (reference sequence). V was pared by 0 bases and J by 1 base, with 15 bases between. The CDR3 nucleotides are TGTGCCACCAGCAGAGACTCTTCTCGGACGACCCAAGAGACCCAGTACTTC. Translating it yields CATSRDSSRTTQETQYF.

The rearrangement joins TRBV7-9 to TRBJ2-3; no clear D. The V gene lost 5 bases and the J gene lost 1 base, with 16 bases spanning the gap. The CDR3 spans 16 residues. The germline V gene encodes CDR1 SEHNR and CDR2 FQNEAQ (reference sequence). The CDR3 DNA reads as TGTGCCAGCAGCCAAGTGTTTGGAGCGCGCACAGATACGCAGTATTTT. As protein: CASSQVFGARTDTQYF.

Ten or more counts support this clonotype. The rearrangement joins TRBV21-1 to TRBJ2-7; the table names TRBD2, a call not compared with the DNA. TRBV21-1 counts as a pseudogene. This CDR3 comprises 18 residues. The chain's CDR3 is CASSRLAGGPTYRHEQYF. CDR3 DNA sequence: TGTGCCAGCAGCCGACTAGCGGGGGGACCAACTTACAGGCACGAGCAGTACTTC.

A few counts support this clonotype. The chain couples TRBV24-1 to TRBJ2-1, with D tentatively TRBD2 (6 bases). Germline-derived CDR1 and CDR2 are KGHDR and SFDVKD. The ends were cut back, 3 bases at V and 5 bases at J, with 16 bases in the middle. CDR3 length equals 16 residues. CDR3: CATSDALSGPHNEQFF. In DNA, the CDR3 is TGTGCCACCAGTGATGCCCTCAGCGGGCCCCACAATGAGCAGTTCTTC.

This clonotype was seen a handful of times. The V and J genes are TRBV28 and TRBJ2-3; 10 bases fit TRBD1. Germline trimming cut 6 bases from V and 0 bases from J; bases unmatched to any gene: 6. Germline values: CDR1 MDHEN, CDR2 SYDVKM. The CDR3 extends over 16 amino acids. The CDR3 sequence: CASSSPGQGSTDTQYF. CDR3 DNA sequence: TGTGCCAGCAGCTCCCCGGGACAGGGGAGCACAGATACGCAGTATTTT.

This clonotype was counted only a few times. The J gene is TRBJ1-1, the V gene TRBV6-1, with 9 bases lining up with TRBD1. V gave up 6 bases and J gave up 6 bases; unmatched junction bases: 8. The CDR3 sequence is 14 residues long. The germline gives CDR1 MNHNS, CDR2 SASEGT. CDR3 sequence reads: CASRTGTGPPEAFF. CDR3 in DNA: TGTGCCAGCAGAACCGGGACAGGGCCCCCTGAAGCTTTCTTT.

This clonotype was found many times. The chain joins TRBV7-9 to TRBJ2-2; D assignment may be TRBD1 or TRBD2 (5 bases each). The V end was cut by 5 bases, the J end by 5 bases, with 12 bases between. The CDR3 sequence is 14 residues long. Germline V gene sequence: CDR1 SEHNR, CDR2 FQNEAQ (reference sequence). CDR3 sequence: CASSVGAATGELFF. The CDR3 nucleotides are TGTGCCAGCAGCGTCGGGGCTGCAACCGGGGAGCTGTTTTTT.

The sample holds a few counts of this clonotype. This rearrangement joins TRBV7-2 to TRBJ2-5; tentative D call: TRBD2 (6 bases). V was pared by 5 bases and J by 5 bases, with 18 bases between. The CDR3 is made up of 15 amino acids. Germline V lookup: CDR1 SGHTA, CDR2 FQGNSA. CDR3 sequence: CASSPAGGGFETQYF. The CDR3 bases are TGTGCCAGCAGCCCCGCCGGGGGTGGTTTTGAGACCCAGTACTTC.